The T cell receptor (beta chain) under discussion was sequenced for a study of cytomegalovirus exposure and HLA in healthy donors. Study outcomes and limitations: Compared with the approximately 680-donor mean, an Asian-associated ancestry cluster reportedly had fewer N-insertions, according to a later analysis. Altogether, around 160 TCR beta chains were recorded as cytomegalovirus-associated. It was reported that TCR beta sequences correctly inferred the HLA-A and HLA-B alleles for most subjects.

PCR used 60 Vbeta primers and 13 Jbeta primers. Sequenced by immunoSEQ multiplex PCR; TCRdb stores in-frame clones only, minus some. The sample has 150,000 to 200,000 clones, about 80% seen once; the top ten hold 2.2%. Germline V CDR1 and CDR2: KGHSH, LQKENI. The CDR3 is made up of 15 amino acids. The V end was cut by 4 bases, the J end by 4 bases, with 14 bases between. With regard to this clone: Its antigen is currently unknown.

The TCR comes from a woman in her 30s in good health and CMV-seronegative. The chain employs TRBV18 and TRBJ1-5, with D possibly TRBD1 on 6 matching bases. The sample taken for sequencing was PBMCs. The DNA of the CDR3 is TGTGCCAGCTCACGATCTCAGGGGACAAATCAGCCCCAGCATTTT. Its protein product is CASSRSQGTNQPQHF.